Listed here are 24 T cell receptor beta chains from one sample, sequenced in a study of blood T cell repertoires in COVID-19. Measured with immunoSEQ multiplex PCR; TCRdb has only the in-frame clones, and not every one. In the table there are 250,000 to 300,000 clones, around 90% of which are singletons. What was sequenced was PBMCs or T cells enriched from blood (not recorded which). All receptors derive from a woman aged 25 to 39 who had recovered from COVID-19.

The chain employs TRBV23-1 and TRBJ2-3; 9 bases fit TRBD1. TRBV23-1 has ORF status, its function being uncertain. The J segment lost 9 bases and the V segment lost 3 bases, leaving 16 bases of the junction unmatched. The CDR3 is 17 amino acids. The CDR3 spells CASSHSGQGSLLGTQYF. The CDR3 bases are TGCGCCAGCAGTCATTCCGGACAGGGGTCCCTTTTGGGGACGCAGTATTTT.

The chain uses TRBV4-3 and TRBJ1-3, with 9 bases aligning to TRBD1. CDR3 length: 16 amino acids. Looked up from germline, CDR1 is LGHNA and CDR2 is YSLEER. J was trimmed by 3 bases and V by 4 bases; bases with no gene match: 7. The CDR3 sequence: CASSPTQGARGNTIYF. CDR3 bases: TGCGCCAGCAGCCCAACACAGGGGGCGCGTGGAAACACCATATATTTT.

The J gene is TRBJ2-7, the V gene TRBV7-2; perhaps TRBD2 as D (6 bases). The CDR3 extends over 16 amino acids. CDR1 SGHTA and CDR2 FQGNSA come from the germline V gene. Trimming cost V 1 base and J 0 bases, with 13 bases left between them. As DNA, the CDR3 is TGTGCCAGCAGCTTAGATAGCGGCCCGAGCTCCTACGAGCAGTACTTC. The encoded protein is CASSLDSGPSSYEQYF. The full variable domain, its missing parts supplied by reference TRBV7-2 and TRBJ2-7, is GAGVSQSPSNKVTEKGKDVELRCDPISGHTALYWYRQSLGQGLEFLIYFQGNSAPDKSGLPSDRFSAERTGGSVSTLTIQRTQQEDSAVYLCASSLDSGPSSYEQYFGPGTRLTVT.

The chain uses TRBV11-2 and TRBJ2-3, with 10 positions matching TRBD2. V was clipped by 5 bases and J by 2 bases; unmatched bases: 4. Germline CDR1 is SGHAT and CDR2 is FQNNGV. The CDR3 covers 15 residues. The CDR3 loop is CASSPGLAATDTQYF. The CDR3 coding sequence is TGTGCCAGCAGCCCCGGACTAGCGGCCACAGATACGCAGTATTTT.

This chain connects TRBV30 to TRBJ1-4, with 7 bases fitting TRBD1. The V and J ends lost 2 bases and 6 bases, in that order; junction bases with no gene match: 9. Germline V gene data show CDR1 as GTSNPN and CDR2 as SVGIG (reference sequence). The CDR3 sequence is 15 residues long. CDR3 nucleotide sequence: TGTGCCTGGAGTTCGATGACAGGGTCGTATGAAAAACTGTTTTTT. Residues: CAWSSMTGSYEKLFF. Looking up the rest from reference TRBV30 and TRBJ1-4 gives the full variable domain: SQTIHQWPATLVQPVGSPLSLECTVEGTSNPNLYWYRQAAGRGLQLLFYSVGIGQISSEVPQNLSASRPQDRQFILSSKKLLLSDSGFYLCAWSSMTGSYEKLFFGSGTQLSVL.

V and J are TRBV6-6 and TRBJ1-4; D possibly corresponds to TRBD1 (6 bases). The CDR3 length is 13 residues. V lost 6 bases and J lost 6, with 11 bases in between. Germline values: CDR1 MNHNY, CDR2 SVGAGI (reference sequence). CDR3 amino acids: CASRPSGDEKLFF. DNA for the CDR3: TGTGCCAGCAGACCCTCAGGGGATGAAAAACTGTTTTTT.

The chain uses TRBV6-6 and TRBJ1-4; possible D gene TRBD1, 6 bases. The germline V and J ends were trimmed by 6 bases and 7 bases, with 15 bases remaining between them. This CDR3 has 14 amino acids. Germline-derived CDR1 and CDR2 are MNHNY and SVGAGI (reference sequence). CDR3 in amino acids: CASRGTGHGEKLFF. The CDR3 DNA reads as TGTGCCAGCAGAGGTACAGGGCACGGTGAAAAACTGTTTTTT.

This clone was seen a few times. The rearrangement uses TRBV6-9 and TRBJ2-7, with D unclear. CDR1 MNHGY and CDR2 SVAAGI come from the germline V gene. The CDR3 is made up of 11 amino acids. V was trimmed by 2 bases and J by 5 bases, leaving 4 bases between them. The CDR3 loop is CASSYSHEQYF. The DNA of the CDR3 is TGTGCCAGCAGTTATAGCCACGAGCAGTACTTC.

J is TRBJ2-3 and V is TRBV10-1; D might be TRBD1 (6 bases). Trimming removed 6 bases from V and 5 bases from J, with 12 bases in between. Looked up from germline, CDR1 is WNHNN and CDR2 is SYGVQD (reference sequence). The CDR3 loop spans 13 amino acids. The DNA of the CDR3 is TGCGCCAGCAGGGACAGCCGCGGAGATACGCAGTATTTT. Translation gives CASRDSRGDTQYF.

The J gene is TRBJ2-2, the V gene TRBV7-2; tentative D call: TRBD2 (7 bases). Trimming cost V 10 bases and J 0 bases, with 21 bases left between them. The CDR3 covers 17 residues. In germline, CDR1 is SGHTA, CDR2 FQGNSA. CDR3: CATGDKKRDPNTGELFF. In nucleotides, the CDR3 is TGTGCCACCGGGGACAAGAAGCGGGATCCGAACACCGGGGAGCTGTTTTTT.

The chain recombines TRBV7-9 with TRBJ2-1, with TRBD2 matching over 7 bases. After removal of 5 bases from V and 7 bases from J, the junction contained 8 bases not matched to a gene. The CDR3 runs 14 residues. CDR1 SEHNR and CDR2 FQNEAQ come from the germline V gene (reference sequence). CDR3 DNA: TGTGCCAGCAGCCCACCCGGACTAGGGAATGAGCAGTTCTTC. This sequence encodes CASSPPGLGNEQFF.

Only one count was recorded for this clone. The chain joins TRBV5-6 to TRBJ1-5, with D tentatively TRBD1 (5 bases). Trimming left V 0 bases short and J 2 bases short, with 12 bases between. CDR3 size: 16 residues. CDR1 is SGHDT, CDR2 YYEEEE, per germline. This CDR3 reads CASSLGVKGGNQPQHF. The CDR3 nucleotides are TGTGCCAGCAGCTTGGGGGTAAAAGGGGGCAATCAGCCCCAGCATTTT.

This chain connects TRBV27 to TRBJ1-2; D is possibly TRBD1 (5 bases). V shed 6 bases and J shed 2 bases, with 10 bases lying between them. The CDR3 spans 13 residues. Germline CDR1 is MNHEY and CDR2 is SMNVEV (reference sequence). The CDR3 nucleotides are TGTGCCAGCAGCCCCTGGGGCAACTATGGCTACACCTTC. Its protein product is CASSPWGNYGYTF.

The chain has TRBV7-9 and TRBJ1-2, with a possible D match to TRBD1 (6 bases). Germline-derived CDR1 and CDR2 are SEHNR and FQNEAQ (reference sequence). The ends were cut back, 5 bases at V and 1 base at J, with 14 bases in the middle. The CDR3 loop spans 15 amino acids. In DNA form, the CDR3 reads TGTGCCAGCAGCGCCGAGACAGGACTTAACTATGGCTACACCTTC. Its protein is CASSAETGLNYGYTF.

The rearrangement uses TRBV7-9 and TRBJ2-3; TRBD2 aligns across 7 bases. The germline CDR1 and CDR2 sequences are SEHNR and FQNEAQ (reference sequence). This CDR3 region has 16 residues. V trimming: 4 bases; J trimming: 2 bases; junction bases outside the gene matches: 9. The CDR3 DNA follows: TGTGCCAGCAGCTCCGGGAAGCGGGGATACACAGATACGCAGTATTTT. As protein: CASSSGKRGYTDTQYF.

This rearrangement joins TRBV27 to TRBJ2-1; possible D gene TRBD2, 6 bases. This CDR3 has 16 amino acids. Germline CDR1 MNHEY, CDR2 SMNVEV (reference sequence). The V and J ends lost 0 bases and 6 bases respectively, with 15 bases between them. CDR3 region: CASSLSRDFLPNEQFF. In DNA form, the CDR3 reads TGTGCCAGCAGTTTATCCAGGGACTTTCTTCCCAATGAGCAGTTCTTC.

This chain connects TRBV9 to TRBJ1-2; D unresolved. CDR1 SGDLS and CDR2 YYNGEE come from the germline V gene. The ends were cut back, 3 bases at V and 0 bases at J, with 12 bases in the middle. CDR3 size: 15 residues. As DNA, the CDR3 is TGTGCCAGCAGCGGCCGGGGAAAAGCTAACTATGGCTACACCTTC. Amino acids: CASSGRGKANYGYTF.

This chain connects TRBV28 to TRBJ2-5; a weak D match, TRBD2 (5 bases). Trimming left V 2 bases short and J 5 bases short, with 15 bases between. Germline V gives CDR1 MDHEN, CDR2 SYDVKM. The CDR3 runs 15 residues. CDR3 DNA: TGTGCCAGCAGTTTACCCTCGGGTGGCGGGGAGACCCAGTACTTC. Protein product: CASSLPSGGGETQYF.

The chain carries TRBV5-8 and TRBJ2-6; D is unclear. V gave up 0 bases and J gave up 0 bases, with 7 bases separating them. The CDR3 consists of 16 residues. CDR1 and CDR2 (germline): SGHTS, YDEGEE. This CDR3 is CASSLVRGSGANVLTF. As DNA, the CDR3 is TGTGCCAGCAGCTTGGTGAGAGGCTCTGGGGCCAACGTCCTGACTTTC.

This clone was counted a few times. V is TRBV7-9 and J is TRBJ2-3; 8 nucleotides agree with TRBD2. Germline V gene data show CDR1 as SEHNR and CDR2 as FQNEAQ (reference sequence). Unmatched junction bases numbered 10, after V lost 10 bases and J lost 4 bases. The CDR3 contains 14 residues. For the CDR3, the DNA is TGTGCCACCTTTAAGCGGGAGCCCCCAGATACGCAGTATTTT. Protein product: CATFKREPPDTQYF. Using reference TRBV7-9 and TRBJ2-3 for the parts outside the CDR3, the full variable domain is DTGVSQNPRHKITKRGQNVTFRCDPISEHNRLYWYRQTLGQGPEFLTYFQNEAQLEKSRLLSDRFSAERPKGSFSTLEIQRTEQGDSAMYLCATFKREPPDTQYFGPGTRLTVL.

The chain uses TRBV18 and TRBJ1-4; 9 positions agree with TRBD1. The CDR3 is 14 amino acids. V trimming: 4 bases; J trimming: 5 bases; junction bases outside the gene matches: 2. CDR1 and CDR2 (germline): KGHSH, LQKENI. CDR3 nucleotide sequence: TGTGCCAGCTCACGGGGGACAGGGAATGAAAAACTGTTTTTT. The encoded protein is CASSRGTGNEKLFF.

The sample holds one count of this clone. The rearrangement joins TRBV19 to TRBJ1-6, with D possibly matching TRBD1 (5 bases). The CDR3 extends over 16 amino acids. Between the trimmed V and J ends, which lost 5 bases and 7 bases, there was a span of 18 bases. Germline CDR1 reads LNHDA; CDR2 reads SQIVND (reference sequence). Here the CDR3 reads CASSARGRDPNSPLHF. CDR3 DNA sequence: TGTGCCAGTAGTGCCCGTGGCAGGGATCCGAATTCACCCCTCCACTTT.

This clone was picked up a small number of times. This chain's CDR3 is CASSYPRGPGANVLTF. The CDR3, as DNA: TGTGCCAGCAGTTACCCGAGGGGGCCCGGGGCCAACGTCCTGACTTTC. The chain carries TRBV6-2 or TRBV6-3 and TRBJ2-6; 7 bases match TRBD1. The CDR3 is 16 residues long. Trimming took 2 bases from V and 4 from J; bases not matched to a gene: 5. Germline lookup yields CDR1 MNHEY and CDR2 SVGEGT.

This clone was seen a few times. The rearrangement uses TRBV4-1 and TRBJ1-6, with 9 bases that match TRBD1. With V trimmed by 1 base and J by 0 bases, 7 bases remained unmatched. This CDR3 region has 19 residues. The germline V gene encodes CDR1 MGHRA and CDR2 YSYEKL. The CDR3 sequence is CASSQGGQGSSSYNSPLHF. DNA of the CDR3: TGCGCCAGCAGCCAAGGGGGACAGGGCTCGAGCTCCTATAATTCACCCCTCCACTTT.